Listed below are T cell receptor beta chains from one sample, sequenced in a study of T cells in Graves' hyperthyroidism and ophthalmopathy. In TCRdb, the multiplex PCR reads were re-called with MiXCR into one record per CDR3 protein. The sample has some 180,000 distinct CDR3 sequences; about 18% are singletons. The sequenced sample was blood. The receptors come from a woman between 45 and 65 years old with Graves' hyperthyroidism. Each CDR3 is given with its conserved first and last residue. D genes are given only for firm matches. The size entry is marked missing in some rows and otherwise reads once, few, many or a size class.

D gene,V gene,clone size,J gene,CDR3 DNA,CDR3 protein
.,TRBV5-4,.,TRBJ1-1,TGTGCCAGCAGCTTGGAGGTAGGGAAAAGGACTGAAGCTTTCTTT,CASSLEVGKRTEAFF
TRBD1,TRBV27,many,TRBJ2-7,TGTGCCAGCAGATGGACAGGGCAATCCTACGAGCAGTACTTC,CASRWTGQSYEQYF
TRBD1,TRBV20-1,.,TRBJ1-2,TGCAGTGCTACCAAACCGGGACAGCACTATGGCTACACCTTC,CSATKPGQHYGYTF
.,TRBV19,many,TRBJ2-2,TGTGCCAGTTCCAGGGAATCCGGGGAGCTGTTTTTT,CASSRESGELFF
.,TRBV14,many,TRBJ2-3,TGTGCCAGCAGCCAAGATCGACGGGCCAGCACCACGCAGTATTTT,CASSQDRRASTTQYF
.,TRBV5-1,many,TRBJ2-1,TGCGCCAGCAGCTTTGGGGAGCCCTACAATGAGCAGTTCTTC,CASSFGEPYNEQFF
TRBD1,TRBV5-1,many,TRBJ2-7,TGCGCCAGCAGCTTTATTCCGACAGGGGGCAACGAGCAGTACTTC,CASSFIPTGGNEQYF
TRBD1,TRBV6-2/TRBV6-3,many,TRBJ1-6,TGTGCCAGCAGTTTAGTCGGACCGGGACAGGGGAATTCACCCCTCCACTTT,CASSLVGPGQGNSPLHF
.,TRBV29-1,many,TRBJ1-2,TGCAGCGTTGTGGGAGCCTCTAACTATGGCTACACCTTC,CSVVGASNYGYTF
TRBD1,TRBV5-1,.,TRBJ1-1,TGCGCCAGCAGCTTCCGGGACAGGGGGTCGGGTGAAGCTTTCTTT,CASSFRDRGSGEAFF
.,TRBV6-6,many,TRBJ1-6,TGTGCCAGCAGTTACGCAGGGACGGTAACTTCACCCCTCCACTTT,CASSYAGTVTSPLHF
.,TRBV28,many,TRBJ1-2,TGTGCCAGCAGTTTCCAGGGGAACTATGGCTACACCTTC,CASSFQGNYGYTF
.,TRBV2,many,TRBJ1-1,TGTGCCAGCAGTGAAGGATTTTGGGGGACTGAAGCTTTCTTT,CASSEGFWGTEAFF
TRBD1,TRBV18,.,TRBJ1-3,TGTGCCAGCTCACCACAGACAGGGGGCTCTGGAAACACCATATATTTT,CASSPQTGGSGNTIYF
.,TRBV6-6,many,TRBJ1-2,TGTGCCAGCAGTTACACCGGGACGGCTAACTATGGCTACACCTTC,CASSYTGTANYGYTF
.,TRBV29-1,many,TRBJ2-1,TGCAGCGCCAGCTTTGGCTCCTACAATGAGCAGTTCTTC,CSASFGSYNEQFF
.,TRBV20-1,many,TRBJ2-1,TGCAGTGCTAGAGAAGGGGAGTGGCTCTACAATGAGCAGTTCTTC,CSAREGEWLYNEQFF
.,TRBV4-1,few,TRBJ1-1,TGCGCCAGCAGCCACCACCGGGGCATGAACACTGAAGCTTTCTTT,CASSHHRGMNTEAFF
TRBD1,TRBV20-1,few,TRBJ1-6,TGCAGTGCGAACTCCGGGACAGGGACATATTCACCCCTCCACTTT,CSANSGTGTYSPLHF
.,TRBV27,many,TRBJ2-7,TGTGCCAGCAGCCGCGAGGGGGGACCCTACGAGCAGTACTTC,CASSREGGPYEQYF